This TCR beta chain was identified in a study of control samples from healthy donors and cancer patients. Sequenced by immunoSEQ multiplex PCR; TCRdb stores in-frame clones only, minus some. The sample has some 140,000 clones, over 85% seen once. V was pared by 7 bases and J by 4 bases, with 15 bases between. CDR3 size: 15 residues. Looked up from germline, CDR1 is KGHDR and CDR2 is SFDVKD. The chain links TRBV24-1 to TRBJ2-2, with D perhaps matching TRBD1 (8 bases). This TCR came from a man aged 40-49 years in good health. Sequencing input: blood. Here the CDR3 DNA reads TGTGCCACCAGAGGACAGGGAGGGGGCACCGGGGAGCTGTTTTTT. Its translation is CATRGQGGGTGELFF.